Shown below are 5 T cell receptor beta chains from a single sample sequenced in a study of identifying expanded T cells in peripheral blood. Assay: immunoSEQ multiplex PCR; the TCRdb copy retains only in-frame clones and omits some. The sample has more than 95,000 clones, approximately 80% seen once. Sequenced input: blood. These receptors were obtained from a person aged 18 to 75 in good health.

In this sample, this clone turned up once. V gene TRBV5-8 combines with J gene TRBJ2-1; 7 nucleotides align to TRBD1. This CDR3 is 15 amino acids long. Losses at the gene ends were 1 base for V and 2 bases for J; bases not matched to a gene: 3. From germline, CDR1 is SGHTS and CDR2 YDEGEE. CDR3 amino acids: CASSLRTGAYNEQFF. The CDR3 DNA sequence: TGTGCCAGCAGCTTGCGTACAGGGGCCTACAATGAGCAGTTCTTC.

The rearrangement joins TRBV25-1 to TRBJ2-3; the match to TRBD2 covers 7 bases. Trimming removed 7 bases from V and 3 bases from J; junction bases left unmatched: 7. The CDR3 is made up of 14 amino acids. CDR1 is MGHDK, CDR2 SYGVNS, per germline. This chain's CDR3 is CASNPIGGTDTQYF. In DNA, the CDR3 is TGTGCCAGCAACCCAATCGGGGGGACAGATACGCAGTATTTT. Full variable domain (remainder filled in from reference TRBV25-1 and TRBJ2-3): EADIYQTPRYLVIGTGKKITLECSQTMGHDKMYWYQQDPGMELHLIHYSYGVNSTEKGDLSSESTVSRIRTEHFPLTLESARPSHTSQYLCASNPIGGTDTQYFGPGTRLTVL.

The chain couples TRBV9 to TRBJ1-2; 8 bases are a match to TRBD1. Germline lookup yields CDR1 SGDLS and CDR2 YYNGEE. V lost 5 bases, J lost 5 bases, and 8 bases stayed unmatched. This CDR3 comprises 14 residues. The CDR3 here is CASRSGQGGYGYTF. CDR3 nucleotides: TGTGCCAGCAGATCCGGACAGGGAGGATATGGCTACACCTTC.

This chain joins TRBV7-9 and TRBJ2-7; D remains ambiguous. Trimming took 4 bases from V and 3 from J, leaving 13 bases between them. This CDR3 has 14 residues. Per germline, CDR1 SEHNR and CDR2 FQNEAQ (reference sequence). The DNA for the CDR3 is TGTGCCAGCAGCTCCGGAAATAGATACTACGAGCAGTACTTC. It specifies CASSSGNRYYEQYF.

The chain has TRBV4-1 and TRBJ2-1, with a possible D match to TRBD1 (5 bases). Trimming took off 3 bases at V and 8 bases at J, with 14 bases between the two ends. CDR3 length equals 14 residues. Per germline, CDR1 MGHRA and CDR2 YSYEKL. The CDR3 DNA reads as TGCGCCAGCAGCCACCAGGGTCGGGCGTATGAGCAGTTCTTC. Translated: CASSHQGRAYEQFF.